This TCR beta chain stems from a study of T-cell memory formation after mild COVID-19. For the study at large: Largely, TCR clusters stayed within a single donor.

Germline CDR1 is DFQATT and CDR2 is SNEGSKA (reference sequence). The CDR3 consists of 12 residues. J was trimmed by 6 bases and V by 6 bases; bases with no gene match: 8. The authors produced TCR alpha and TCR beta cDNA libraries with sample barcodes and UMIs by 5'RACE using constant-segment primers. In TCRdb, the 5' RACE reads were re-called with MiXCR into one record per CDR3 protein. The table includes 350,000 or so distinct CDR3 sequences, roughly 21% detected once. To note about this clonotype: The target antigen is unknown.

General study findings and limits: Prior to infection, memory already included some responding clones, suggesting cross-reactive memory joined. CD4+ contracting clones were mainly CM and EM; CD8+ ones, EMRA.

The sample comprised PBMCs or a T cell subset sorted from them (not recorded which). The rearrangement links TRBV20-1 to TRBJ2-7, with 7 bases that match TRBD2. The sequence derives from an adult woman who had mild COVID-19 (a few samples of this study predate the infection). Cell type and time point are not known. CDR3 region: CSAPTSRAEQYF. The CDR3 nucleotides are TGCAGTGCCCCGACTAGCCGGGCCGAGCAGTACTTC.